This T cell receptor (beta chain) is drawn from a study of OX40 agonist ivuxolimab in advanced cancers. Background on the study: Patients were given ivuxolimab, an antibody that agonizes OX40 (CD134). Findings and limits, study-wide: At 0.1 to 3.0 mg/kg and by week 6, CD4+ and CD8+ T cells in the blood had expanded clonally. Certain nonresponding patients likewise had low normalized T-cell clonal expansion.

The assay was immunoSEQ multiplex PCR, and TCRdb's table has in-frame clones only and misses some. The sample carries 50,000 to 75,000 clones, about 83% recorded once. Of note for this clone: The antigen remains undetermined.

CDR1 and CDR2 from the germline V gene are SGHRS and YFSETQ. This CDR3 is 16 amino acids long. V gave up 0 bases and J gave up 0 bases; unmatched junction bases: 3. Sequenced material: CD4+ or CD8+ T cells sorted from blood, taken in a trial of the OX40 agonist ivuxolimab. The chain joins TRBV5-1 to TRBJ2-7; TRBD2 matches at 10 bases. The TCR sequence derives from an adult with an advanced solid tumor such as melanoma, head and neck, liver or kidney cancer. The CDR3 protein is CASSLGSGGLSYEQYF. CDR3 nucleotides: TGCGCCAGCAGCTTGGGTAGCGGGGGGCTCTCCTACGAGCAGTACTTC.